Described below is a single T cell receptor beta chain sequence and its context. The data stem from a study of OX40 agonist ivuxolimab in advanced cancers. Produced via immunoSEQ multiplex PCR; TCRdb's table is partial and in-frame only. Found here are around 11,000 clones, roughly 74% of them singletons; the top ten hold approximately 40%. The sequenced sample was CD4+ or CD8+ T cells sorted from blood, obtained in a trial of the OX40 agonist ivuxolimab. This sequence was found in an adult with an advanced solid tumor such as melanoma, head and neck, liver or kidney cancer.

The CDR3 loop reads CASSLLAGTNTGELFF. Written as DNA, the CDR3 is TGTGCCAGCAGTCTTTTAGCGGGAACGAACACCGGGGAGCTGTTTTTT. V usage is TRBV6-6 and J usage is TRBJ2-2, with TRBD2 identical over 8 bases. The CDR3 is made up of 16 amino acids. The V gene end was trimmed by 5 bases and the J gene end by 0 bases; junction bases not matched to a gene: 5. Per the germline V gene, CDR1 is MNHNY and CDR2 is SVGAGI (reference sequence).